Following are 16 T cell receptor beta chains from one sample sequenced in a study of CD8 T cells in ankylosing spondylitis (dated by TCRdb to the late 2010s). The paper as a whole reports these results and caveats: A TCR beta motif made up of several highly homologous amino acid variants appeared to be characteristic of blood from ankylosing spondylitis patients.

These receptors have no known antigen. The library came from 5' RACE. The sample was run on an Illumina HiSeq 2500. The raw public data were reprocessed by TCRdb itself: fastp quality trimming at Q25, MiXCR clonotype calling, in-frame beta chains only. When rows share a CDR3 protein, they turn into one entry using the most common DNA and genes. In all, the sample holds fewer than 550,000 distinct CDR3 sequences, and approximately 5.3% of those were seen once. Around 3.6% of the sample is held by the ten biggest clonotypes. The sequenced sample consisted of blood, either unsorted or a sorted T cell fraction (not recorded which). These receptors were collected from a male donor with ankylosing spondylitis.

In this sample, this clonotype turned up many times. This chain uses TRBV20-1 with TRBJ2-3; perhaps TRBD2 as D (5 bases). The CDR3 extends over 15 amino acids. V gave up 2 bases and J gave up 0 bases, with 12 bases separating them. Germline CDR1 reads DFQATT; CDR2 reads SNEGSKA (reference sequence). The CDR3 here is CSARRGEFSTDTQYF. The DNA of the CDR3 is TGCAGTGCTAGACGTGGGGAGTTTAGCACAGATACGCAGTATTTT.

Ten or more counts support this clonotype. This chain links TRBV5-1 with TRBJ2-3; TRBD1 or TRBD2 may be the D gene (5 bases each). The V gene lost 3 bases and the J gene lost 0 bases, with 17 bases spanning the gap. The CDR3 is made up of 17 amino acids. Germline loops: CDR1 SGHRS, CDR2 YFSETQ. In DNA form, the CDR3 reads TGCGCCAGCAGCTCTAAAGGTGGGGGTTTGAGCACAGATACGCAGTATTTT. This sequence encodes CASSSKGGGLSTDTQYF.

The chain couples TRBV7-6 to TRBJ2-7; tentatively, D is TRBD1 (6 bases). Germline lookup yields CDR1 SGHVS and CDR2 FNYEAQ. There are 15 residues in the CDR3. With 0 bases removed from V and 4 bases from J, the gap between germline ends came to 13 bases. The CDR3, as DNA: TGTGCCAGCAGCTTAGCAACAGGGATTGGTTACGAGCAGTACTTC. Translated, it gives CASSLATGIGYEQYF.

This chain links TRBV20-1 with TRBJ1-2; 10 bases agree with TRBD1. CDR1 DFQATT and CDR2 SNEGSKA come from the germline V gene (reference sequence). The ends lost 0 bases at V and 5 bases at J; junction bases unmatched: 12. This CDR3 is 17 amino acids long. CDR3 in DNA: TGCAGTGCTAGAGATAGTTTAGGGACAGGGGATTATTATGGCTACACCTTC. Translated: CSARDSLGTGDYYGYTF.

In this sample, this clonotype turned up a few times. J is TRBJ2-1 and V is TRBV4-3, with D tentatively TRBD1 or TRBD2 (7 bases each). From germline, CDR1 is LGHNA and CDR2 YSLEER. This CDR3 is 16 amino acids long. The ends were cut back, 4 bases at V and 4 bases at J, with 17 bases in the middle. As DNA, the CDR3 is TGCGCCAGCAGCCCTCGGGGAGGGGGCAGGTACAATGAGCAGTTCTTC. This codes for CASSPRGGGRYNEQFF.

This clonotype has a count of ten or more. At one end, the junction sequence differs from germline, possibly due to a read error. The chain combines TRBV20-1 with TRBJ2-3; D may be TRBD2 (6 bases). CDR3 length: 12 amino acids. Germline V CDR1 and CDR2: DFQATT, SNEGSKA (reference sequence). The CDR3 nucleotides read TGCAGTGCTAGGCTCGTGAGGAGTACTAGCAATTTT. This gives the protein CSARLVRSTSNF.

This clonotype was counted many times. This chain links TRBV6-1 with TRBJ1-5; weak D call: TRBD1 (5 bases). The V gene lost 2 bases and the J gene lost 9 bases, with 14 bases spanning the gap. The germline gives CDR1 MNHNS, CDR2 SASEGT. This CDR3 is built from 14 residues. The CDR3: CASSEIDGTGPQHF. The DNA for the CDR3 is TGTGCCAGCAGTGAAATCGACGGGACTGGGCCCCAGCATTTT.

There are many counts of this clonotype. V usage is TRBV24-1 and J usage is TRBJ1-2, with D perhaps matching TRBD1 (6 bases). This CDR3 has 15 residues. Germline loops: CDR1 KGHDR, CDR2 SFDVKD. The V end was cut by 4 bases, the J end by 2 bases, with 13 bases between. This chain's CDR3 is CATSDTTGGNYGYTF. CDR3 nucleotide sequence: TGTGCCACCAGTGACACGACAGGTGGGAACTATGGCTACACCTTC.

The table lists this clonotype with a few counts. The V call is TRBV2, the J call TRBJ2-5; D unresolved. CDR1 and CDR2 (germline): SNHLY, FYNNEI. V shed 7 bases and J shed 5 bases, with 11 bases lying between them. This CDR3 contains 12 residues. The CDR3 DNA is TGTGCCAGCATTAACCTCCGGGAGACCCAGTACTTC. It is translated as CASINLRETQYF.

This clonotype appeared many times. The rearrangement joins TRBV4-1 to TRBJ1-1; D may be TRBD1 (6 bases). V lost 0 bases, J lost 4 bases, and 15 bases lay in between. Germline CDR1 reads MGHRA; CDR2 reads YSYEKL. CDR3 length equals 16 residues. For the CDR3, the DNA is TGCGCCAGCAGCCAAGAGGCAGGGGCGGCCGGCACTGAAGCTTTCTTT. Protein sequence: CASSQEAGAAGTEAFF.

In its sample, this clonotype was seen many times. The chain has TRBV10-3 and TRBJ1-2; D not resolved. Germline CDR1 and CDR2: ENHRY and SYGVKD. This CDR3 comprises 11 residues. V dropped 4 bases and J dropped 7 bases, with 7 bases sitting between them. The CDR3 nucleotides read TGTGCCATCAGTGGTCGAATTGGCTACACCTTC. This gives the protein CAISGRIGYTF.

Only a few counts were recorded for this clonotype. The chain combines TRBV6-1 with TRBJ2-5, with D possibly being TRBD2 (6 bases). With 7 bases removed from V and 5 bases from J, the gap between germline ends came to 17 bases. Per germline, CDR1 MNHNS and CDR2 SASEGT. The length of the CDR3 is 14 residues. CDR3 in amino acids: CASTTSRGRETQYF. CDR3 bases: TGTGCCAGCACCACAAGTCGGGGGAGGGAGACCCAGTACTTC.

As concerns this clonotype: It may be a read error: a sequence one base away is much more abundant. The chain couples TRBV2 to TRBJ1-5; TRBD1 agrees at 7 bases. This CDR3 is 15 amino acids long. After removal of 7 bases from V and 2 bases from J, the junction contained 8 bases not matched to a gene. CDR1 is SNHLY and CDR2 is FYNNEI in the germline V gene. The CDR3, as DNA: TGTGCCAGCATAGCAGGGGGAGGGGGCAATCAGCCCCAGCATTTT. Translating it yields CASIAGGGGNQPQHF.

This clonotype was seen many times. The V call is TRBV15, the J call TRBJ2-1, with a possible D match to TRBD2 (6 bases). The CDR3 has 16 residues. V shed 0 bases and J shed 6 bases, with 15 bases lying between them. Germline V gives CDR1 LNHNV, CDR2 YYDKDF (reference sequence). This CDR3 is CATSRDSYGGVNEQFF. CDR3 nucleotides: TGTGCCACCAGCAGAGATTCCTACGGCGGGGTCAATGAGCAGTTCTTC.

The sample holds many counts of this clonotype. The chain has TRBV12-3 or TRBV12-4 and TRBJ2-7; 7 bases map to TRBD2. After removal of 5 bases from V and 5 bases from J, the junction contained 15 bases not matched to a gene. CDR3 size: 16 residues. CDR3 sequence: CASSRQGSRTRNEQYF. CDR3 in DNA: TGTGCCAGCAGTCGGCAGGGATCCAGGACTAGGAACGAGCAGTACTTC.

This clonotype was seen many times. The rearrangement uses TRBV5-1 and TRBJ2-3, with TRBD2 matching over 7 bases. The CDR3 length is 18 residues. After removal of 3 bases from V and 6 bases from J, the junction contained 19 bases not matched to a gene. Per germline, CDR1 SGHRS and CDR2 YFSETQ. This CDR3 reads CASSSTQRPSGPTDTQYF. In DNA, the CDR3 is TGCGCCAGCAGCTCCACCCAGCGTCCTAGCGGTCCTACGGATACGCAGTATTTT. The full variable domain, rest sourced from reference TRBV5-1 and TRBJ2-3, is KAGVTQTPRYLIKTRGQQVTLSCSPISGHRSVSWYQQTPGQGLQFLFEYFSETQRNKGNFPGRFSGRQFSNSRSEMNVSTLELGDSALYLCASSSTQRPSGPTDTQYFGPGTRLTVL.